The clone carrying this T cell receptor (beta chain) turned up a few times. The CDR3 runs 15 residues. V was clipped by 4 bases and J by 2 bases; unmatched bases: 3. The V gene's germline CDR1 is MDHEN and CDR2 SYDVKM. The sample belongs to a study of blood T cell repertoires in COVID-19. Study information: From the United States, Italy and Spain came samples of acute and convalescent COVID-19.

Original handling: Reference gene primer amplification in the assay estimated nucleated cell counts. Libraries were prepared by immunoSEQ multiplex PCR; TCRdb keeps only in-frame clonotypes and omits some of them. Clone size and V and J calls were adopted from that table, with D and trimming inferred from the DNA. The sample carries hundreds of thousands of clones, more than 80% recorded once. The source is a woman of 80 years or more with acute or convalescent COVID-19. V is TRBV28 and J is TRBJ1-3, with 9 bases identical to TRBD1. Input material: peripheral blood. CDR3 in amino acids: CASSWRTGAGNTIYF. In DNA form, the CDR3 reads TGTGCCAGCAGTTGGCGGACAGGGGCTGGAAACACCATATATTTT. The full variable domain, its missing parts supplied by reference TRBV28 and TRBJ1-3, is DVKVTQSSRYLVKRTGEKVFLECVQDMDHENMFWYRQDPGLGLRLIYFSYDVKMKEKGDIPEGYSVSREKKERFSLILESASTNQTSMYLCASSWRTGAGNTIYFGEGSWLTVV.